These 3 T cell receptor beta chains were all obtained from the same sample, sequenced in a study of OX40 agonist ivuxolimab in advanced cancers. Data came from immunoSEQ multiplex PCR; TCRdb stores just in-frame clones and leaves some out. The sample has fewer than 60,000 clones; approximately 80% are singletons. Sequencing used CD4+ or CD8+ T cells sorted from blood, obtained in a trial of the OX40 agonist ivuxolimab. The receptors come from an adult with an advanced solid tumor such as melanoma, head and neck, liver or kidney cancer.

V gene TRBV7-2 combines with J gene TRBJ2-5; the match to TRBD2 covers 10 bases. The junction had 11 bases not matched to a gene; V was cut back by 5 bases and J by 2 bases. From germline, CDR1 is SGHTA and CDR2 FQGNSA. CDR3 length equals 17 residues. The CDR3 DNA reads TGTGCCAGCAGCCGCGGGTATAGCGGGGGGTTACAAGAGACCCAGTACTTC. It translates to CASSRGYSGGLQETQYF.

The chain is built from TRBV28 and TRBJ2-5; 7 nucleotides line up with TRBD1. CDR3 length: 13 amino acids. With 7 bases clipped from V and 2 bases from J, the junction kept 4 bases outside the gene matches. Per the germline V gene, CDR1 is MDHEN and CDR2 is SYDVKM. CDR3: CASTTRGQETQYF. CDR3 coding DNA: TGTGCCAGCACCACCAGGGGGCAAGAGACCCAGTACTTC.

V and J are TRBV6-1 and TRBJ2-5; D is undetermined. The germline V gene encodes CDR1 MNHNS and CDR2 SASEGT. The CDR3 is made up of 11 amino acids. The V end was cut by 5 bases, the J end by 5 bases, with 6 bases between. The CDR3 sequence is CASSSYETQYF. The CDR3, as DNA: TGTGCCAGCAGTTCTTACGAGACCCAGTACTTC.